This T cell receptor beta chain derives from a study of T cell repertoires in cytomegalovirus infection. General study points: The ex vivo response showed dominance by HLA-C-restricted CMV-specific TCR beta clonotypes.

TCRdb reprocessed the reads with MiXCR, giving one entry per CDR3 protein. The sample holds about 78,000 distinct CDR3 sequences, around 37% seen once. This clonotype was seen only a few times. Its matching antigen is unknown. The CDR3 runs to 14 residues. The V gene's germline CDR1 is SGHAT and CDR2 FQNNGV. Between the trimmed V and J ends, which lost 2 bases and 6 bases, there was a span of 14 bases. The source of this sequence is a human donor in good health (CMV status not recorded). Some clones in this sample may be carry-over from other donors' samples. The chain employs TRBV11-2 and TRBJ2-7; weak D call: TRBD1 (6 bases). Sample: CD8+ T cells from cultured PBMCs, taken from culture after CMV antigen stimulation. CDR3 bases: TGTGCCAGCAGCTTATTCAGGGGCGCGGGCGAGCAGTACTTC. Protein sequence: CASSLFRGAGEQYF.